The TCR beta chain described here comes from a study of glioma-infiltrating T cells after dendritic cell vaccination. The immunoSEQ assay amplified TCRB CDR3 from up to roughly 2 ug DNA. Only in-frame clones appear in the TCRdb table, and some are missing; sequencing was by immunoSEQ multiplex PCR. Here the sample spans some 90,000 clones, around four fifths being singletons. CDR3 length: 17 amino acids. CDR1 and CDR2 (germline): LNHDA, SQIVND (reference sequence). V lost 10 bases to trimming and J lost 0 bases; unmatched junction nucleotides: 17. The sample's time point: after dendritic cell vaccination, including at tumor progression/relapse.

The sample in question was blood, obtained after dendritic cell vaccination. This TCR came from a human donor with glioblastoma. The chain combines TRBV19 with TRBJ1-2; 7 bases match TRBD1. The CDR3, as DNA: TGTGCCACTACTATGAGTAGCGGGACAGTTCCTAACTATGGCTACACCTTC. Its protein is CATTMSSGTVPNYGYTF.